These 28 T cell receptor beta chains were sequenced from one sample in a study of control samples from healthy donors and cancer patients. Data came from immunoSEQ multiplex PCR; TCRdb stores just in-frame clones and leaves some out. The sample yields 130,000 or so clones, 94% seen once. Sequencing used blood. These receptors originate from a man aged 40-49 years in good health.

V is TRBV28 and J is TRBJ2-3; perhaps TRBD2 as D (5 bases). V lost 6 bases to trimming and J lost 5 bases, with 24 bases between them. Germline V gene data show CDR1 as MDHEN and CDR2 as SYDVKM. There are 17 residues in the CDR3. The CDR3 sequence: CASSSPFLRRQEDTQYF. In nucleotides, the CDR3 is TGTGCCAGCAGCTCCCCCTTCTTGCGGAGGCAGGAAGATACGCAGTATTTT.

This clone was found once. The V call is TRBV27, the J call TRBJ2-2; the D is unclear. The germline V gene has CDR1 MNHEY and CDR2 SMNVEV (reference sequence). The V end was cut by 6 bases, the J end by 3 bases, with 14 bases between. There are 15 residues in the CDR3. The CDR3 loop reads CASSPSGDYTGELFF. The CDR3 DNA reads TGTGCCAGCAGCCCTAGTGGGGATTACACCGGGGAGCTGTTTTTT.

The chain has TRBV9 and TRBJ2-5; D is possibly TRBD2 (6 bases). Between the trimmed V and J ends, which lost 4 bases and 3 bases, there was a span of 16 bases. CDR1 and CDR2 (germline): SGDLS, YYNGEE. The CDR3 consists of 15 residues. The DNA for the CDR3 is TGTGCCAGCAGCCCCCGGCGGGCTAGCGAAGAGACCCAGTACTTC. Translating it yields CASSPRRASEETQYF.

The J gene is TRBJ1-4, the V gene TRBV6-1; D is undetermined. Trimming stripped 2 bases from V and 7 bases from J, with 11 bases between. This CDR3 spans 14 amino acids. From germline, CDR1 is MNHNS and CDR2 SASEGT. The CDR3 is CASSERLKPEKLFF. CDR3 coding DNA: TGTGCCAGCAGTGAAAGACTAAAACCTGAAAAACTGTTTTTT.

DNA for the CDR3: TGTGCCAGCAGCTCTTCGGGTGGGAGTGCCTACGAGCAGTACTTC. It specifies CASSSSGGSAYEQYF. The chain joins TRBV11-2 to TRBJ2-7; tentatively, D is TRBD2 (5 bases). This CDR3 spans 15 amino acids. CDR1 and CDR2 (germline): SGHAT, FQNNGV. V was trimmed by 4 bases and J by 2 bases, leaving 15 bases between them. The entire variable domain, with the rest obtained from reference TRBV11-2 and TRBJ2-7, is as follows: EAGVAQSPRYKIIEKRQSVAFWCNPISGHATLYWYQQILGQGPKLLIQFQNNGVVDDSQLPKDRFSAERLKGVDSTLKIQPAKLEDSAVYLCASSSSGGSAYEQYFGPGTRLTVT.

This clone was picked up a small number of times. The chain couples TRBV6-1 to TRBJ1-4; TRBD1 matches at 10 bases. This CDR3 is 17 amino acids long. The germline CDR1 and CDR2 sequences are MNHNS and SASEGT. The junction had 5 bases not matched to a gene; V was cut back by 4 bases and J by 0 bases. CDR3 sequence (DNA): TGTGCCAGCAGTGGAACCGGGACAGGGGCAACTAATGAAAAACTGTTTTTT. This gives the protein CASSGTGTGATNEKLFF.

The V call is TRBV15, the J call TRBJ1-5; D gene unclear. The CDR3 runs 15 residues. From germline, CDR1 is LNHNV and CDR2 YYDKDF (reference sequence). V lost 1 base to trimming and J lost 0 bases, with 7 bases between them. The chain's CDR3 is CATSRADFSNQPQHF. CDR3 in DNA: TGTGCCACCAGCAGAGCTGATTTTAGCAATCAGCCCCAGCATTTT.

The chain is built from TRBV9 and TRBJ1-3; D is perhaps TRBD1 (5 bases). The CDR3 is 15 amino acids. Germline V gene lookup returns CDR1 SGDLS and CDR2 YYNGEE. Trimming removed 4 bases from V and 2 bases from J, with 13 bases in between. The CDR3 loop reads CASSTTGRPGNTIYF. CDR3 nucleotide sequence: TGTGCCAGCAGCACCACGGGACGCCCTGGAAACACCATATATTTT.

The chain uses TRBV7-2 and TRBJ2-7; 12 positions match TRBD2. CDR1 is SGHTA and CDR2 is FQGNSA in the germline V gene. Unmatched junction bases numbered 5, after V lost 5 bases and J lost 3 bases. This CDR3 has 15 amino acids. CDR3 coding DNA: TGTGCCAGCAGCCTTACACTAGCGGGGGGCTACGAGCAGTACTTC. Its translation: CASSLTLAGGYEQYF.

The chain employs TRBV7-9 and TRBJ2-7; 13 bases line up with TRBD2. The V gene end was trimmed by 4 bases and the J gene end by 7 bases; junction bases not matched to a gene: 7. Germline V gene lookup returns CDR1 SEHNR and CDR2 FQNEAQ (reference sequence). The CDR3 extends over 15 amino acids. The CDR3 DNA follows: TGTGCCAGCAGCTCAGAATGGACTAGCGGGGGAGAGCAGTACTTC. Its translation is CASSSEWTSGGEQYF.

This clone was seen more than once but under ten times. The chain uses TRBV7-9 and TRBJ1-1, with a tentative D call TRBD1 (5 bases). The germline V gene encodes CDR1 SEHNR and CDR2 FQNEAQ (reference sequence). This CDR3 region has 16 residues. The V end was cut by 5 bases, the J end by 3 bases, with 19 bases between. This chain's CDR3 is CASSNAQGTWDTEAFF. The CDR3 nucleotides read TGTGCCAGCAGCAACGCGCAGGGCACCTGGGACACTGAAGCTTTCTTT.

To note about this clone: The identical CDR3 is also encoded by other nucleotide sequences in the sample. This rearrangement joins TRBV20-1 to TRBJ1-3, with no clear D. The CDR3 length is 11 residues. Germline V gene sequence: CDR1 DFQATT, CDR2 SNEGSKA (reference sequence). The ends were cut back, 3 bases at V and 4 bases at J, with 4 bases in the middle. The CDR3 region has the DNA TGCAGTGCTAGGACCGGAAACACCATATATTTT. Amino acid sequence: CSARTGNTIYF.

In DNA form, the CDR3 reads TGTGCCAGCAGCCACAGGGGGCGGGACTACGAGCAGTACTTC. It specifies CASSHRGRDYEQYF. V usage is TRBV3-1 (or the pseudogene TRBV3-2) and J usage is TRBJ2-7, with 8 bases identical to TRBD1. V was clipped by 3 bases and J by 3 bases; unmatched bases: 4. Germline V gene data show CDR1 as LGHDT and CDR2 as YNNKEL (reference sequence). The CDR3 totals 14 residues.

The chain joins TRBV27 to TRBJ2-7; D is uncertain. Trimming took off 5 bases at V and 0 bases at J, with 11 bases between the two ends. The CDR3 extends over 14 amino acids. Germline V lookup: CDR1 MNHEY, CDR2 SMNVEV (reference sequence). CDR3 region: CASSLGRSSYEQYF. CDR3 DNA sequence: TGTGCCAGCAGTCTAGGACGGAGCTCCTACGAGCAGTACTTC.

The rearrangement joins TRBV6-5 to TRBJ1-1, with 9 bases matching TRBD1. J gave up 5 bases and V 7 bases, and 11 bases lay outside the gene matches. The CDR3 covers 15 residues. Germline assignment: CDR1 MNHEY and CDR2 SVGAGI. The CDR3 protein is CASNSIRTGDTEAFF. DNA for the CDR3: TGTGCCAGCAATTCGATTCGGACAGGGGATACTGAAGCTTTCTTT.

This clone came up a few times. The chain recombines TRBV7-9 with TRBJ2-2, with D unclear. V was trimmed by 5 bases and J by 5 bases, leaving 12 bases between them. Germline CDR1 is SEHNR and CDR2 is FQNEAQ (reference sequence). The CDR3 extends over 14 amino acids. The CDR3 is CASSIFSVTGELFF. In DNA, the CDR3 is TGTGCCAGCAGCATCTTCTCTGTAACCGGGGAGCTGTTTTTT.

This clone was seen a handful of times. V gene TRBV6-2 or TRBV6-3 combines with J gene TRBJ2-2; possible D gene TRBD2, 6 bases. Between the trimmed V and J ends, which lost 2 bases and 6 bases, there was a span of 10 bases. From germline, CDR1 is MNHEY and CDR2 SVGEGT. This CDR3 comprises 14 residues. The CDR3 loop is CASSYVGRSGELFF. The CDR3 nucleotides read TGTGCCAGCAGTTACGTTGGGAGGTCCGGGGAGCTGTTTTTT.

The chain couples TRBV6-5 to TRBJ2-2, with 9 bases that match TRBD1. V lost 8 bases and J lost 8; bases outside the gene matches: 9. Germline values: CDR1 MNHEY, CDR2 SVGAGI. This CDR3 is built from 14 residues. In DNA, the CDR3 is TGTGCCAGCGGTTCCGACAGGGGGTGGGGGGAGCTGTTTTTT. Translating gives CASGSDRGWGELFF.

This clone appeared once. This chain joins TRBV5-1 and TRBJ1-2; D is perhaps TRBD1 (6 bases). This CDR3 has 14 amino acids. The germline V gene has CDR1 SGHRS and CDR2 YFSETQ. Deletions cut 4 bases from V and 3 bases from J, with 13 bases between. DNA of the CDR3: TGCGCCAGCAGCGAAAGGACAGATTACTATGGCTACACCTTC. Amino acids: CASSERTDYYGYTF.

The V and J genes are TRBV6-2 or TRBV6-3 and TRBJ2-1; 14 bases line up with TRBD2. Losses at the gene ends were 6 bases for V and 7 bases for J; bases not matched to a gene: 5. The V gene's germline CDR1 is MNHEY and CDR2 SVGEGT. CDR3 length: 15 amino acids. Here the CDR3 reads CASSSGTSGRNEQFF. CDR3 coding DNA: TGTGCCAGCAGCTCCGGGACTAGCGGGAGAAATGAGCAGTTCTTC.

In this sample, this clone turned up a few times. J is TRBJ2-2 and V is TRBV30, with TRBD1 matching 7 bases. Germline CDR1 reads GTSNPN; CDR2 reads SVGIG (reference sequence). V was pared by 1 base and J by 3 bases, with 5 bases of the junction left unmatched. The CDR3 runs to 15 residues. The DNA for the CDR3 is TGTGCCTGGAGTGACGGCGACAGGGACACCGGGGAGCTGTTTTTT. It encodes CAWSDGDRDTGELFF.

This chain's CDR3 is CASSPGTVTGELFF. DNA of the CDR3: TGTGCCAGCAGCCCGGGGACAGTGACCGGGGAGCTGTTTTTT. The chain couples TRBV3-1 (or the pseudogene TRBV3-2) to TRBJ2-2; 7 bases map to TRBD1. Looked up from germline, CDR1 is LGHDT and CDR2 is YNNKEL (reference sequence). V lost 4 bases and J lost 5; bases outside the gene matches: 4. The CDR3 has 14 residues.

This chain joins TRBV7-9 and TRBJ1-2; D may be TRBD1 (5 bases). The CDR3 contains 13 residues. Germline lookup yields CDR1 SEHNR and CDR2 FQNEAQ (reference sequence). Between the trimmed V and J ends, which lost 3 bases and 4 bases, there was a span of 9 bases. CDR3 amino acids: CASSFDSGYGYTF. The CDR3 region has the DNA TGTGCCAGCAGCTTTGACAGCGGCTATGGCTACACCTTC.

The rearrangement links TRBV6-1 to TRBJ2-7; D is ambiguous. Germline V gene sequence: CDR1 MNHNS, CDR2 SASEGT. Trimming pared 0 bases from V and 3 bases from J, leaving 9 bases between. The CDR3 spans 14 residues. DNA for the CDR3: TGTGCCAGCAGTGAAGCGTGGCTTTTCTACGAGCAGTACTTC. This encodes CASSEAWLFYEQYF.

The rearrangement links TRBV10-3 to TRBJ2-7; tentative D call: TRBD2 (5 bases). Germline lookup yields CDR1 ENHRY and CDR2 SYGVKD. The CDR3 has 14 residues. V lost 7 bases to trimming and J lost 0 bases, with 13 bases between them. For the CDR3, the DNA is TGTGCCATCAAAAACGGGGTGAGCTCCTACGAGCAGTACTTC. It yields the protein CAIKNGVSSYEQYF.

V is TRBV4-3 and J is TRBJ1-1, with D possibly matching TRBD1 (6 bases). CDR1 is LGHNA, CDR2 YSLEER, per germline. CDR3 size: 15 residues. Deletions cut 0 bases from V and 4 bases from J, with 12 bases between. CDR3 sequence: CASSQENRGGTEAFF. CDR3 bases: TGCGCCAGCAGCCAAGAAAATAGAGGGGGCACTGAAGCTTTCTTT.

This clone was observed once. The chain recombines TRBV7-3 with TRBJ2-5; tentatively, D is TRBD2 (6 bases). Germline V gene sequence: CDR1 SGHTA, CDR2 FQGTGA. The CDR3 loop spans 15 amino acids. Trimming pared 5 bases from V and 5 bases from J, leaving 18 bases between. This CDR3 is CASSPQGLRRETQYF. CDR3 sequence (DNA): TGTGCCAGCAGCCCCCAGGGACTCCGAAGGGAGACCCAGTACTTC.

The chain carries TRBV11-2 and TRBJ1-2; TRBD1 matches at 8 bases. Germline CDR1 is SGHAT and CDR2 is FQNNGV. This CDR3 contains 13 residues. The J segment lost 8 bases and the V segment lost 3 bases, leaving 5 bases of the junction unmatched. This chain's CDR3 is CASSLTGVGGYTF. CDR3 bases: TGTGCCAGCAGCTTGACAGGGGTGGGCGGCTACACCTTC.